These 5 T cell receptor beta chains share one sample of origin, sequenced in a study of CD8+ T cells in alopecia areata. Treatment meaning: oral pan-JAK inhibitor, 5-10 mg twice daily. RNA extraction was followed by reverse transcription into cDNA, which acted as the sequencing template. Only in-frame clones appear in the TCRdb table, and some are missing; sequencing was by immunoSEQ multiplex PCR. Found here are hundreds of thousands of clones, 50% to 75% of them singletons; the top ten hold around 0.92%. The sample consisted of CD4+ T cells sorted from blood, taken around week 52, from a patient treated with tofacitinib. The origin of the receptors is a human donor with alopecia areata.

This clone was detected a few times. The chain recombines TRBV29-1 with TRBJ1-1, with D possibly matching TRBD1 (6 bases). Trimming removed 3 bases from V and 7 bases from J, with 9 bases in between. Germline CDR1 reads SQVTM; CDR2 reads ANQGSEA. The CDR3 extends over 11 amino acids. The CDR3 nucleotides read TGCAGCGTTGACAGGGGCCATGAAGCTTTCTTT. This encodes CSVDRGHEAFF. The entire variable domain, with the rest obtained from reference TRBV29-1 and TRBJ1-1, is as follows: SAVISQKPSRDICQRGTSLTIQCQVDSQVTMMFWYRQQPGQSLTLIATANQGSEATYESGFVIDKFPISRPNLTFSTLTVSNMSPEDSSIYLCSVDRGHEAFFGQGTRLTVV.

The J gene is TRBJ1-1, the V gene TRBV29-1, with D unresolved. The CDR3 runs to 14 residues. CDR1 SQVTM and CDR2 ANQGSEA come from the germline V gene. Trimming shortened V by 3 bases and J by 1 base, and 12 bases separated the two germline ends. The CDR3 sequence is CSVDGLITNTEAFF. In nucleotides, the CDR3 is TGCAGCGTTGACGGACTGATCACGAACACTGAAGCTTTCTTT.

The chain couples TRBV5-1 to TRBJ1-1; D gene unclear. Trimming cost V 4 bases and J 2 bases, with 9 bases left between them. Looked up from germline, CDR1 is SGHRS and CDR2 is YFSETQ. This CDR3 has 13 amino acids. The chain's CDR3 is CASSTDLNTEAFF. The CDR3 bases are TGCGCCAGCAGCACGGACTTAAACACTGAAGCTTTCTTT.

V is TRBV5-1 and J is TRBJ2-3, with 7 nucleotides matching TRBD2. CDR1 and CDR2 (germline): SGHRS, YFSETQ. V shed 1 base, J shed 2 bases, and the junction held 4 bases outside the gene matches. The CDR3 spans 15 residues. The DNA of the CDR3 is TGCGCCAGCAGCTTGAGGCTAGCGGACACAGATACGCAGTATTTT. It yields the protein CASSLRLADTDTQYF.

V usage is TRBV29-1 and J usage is TRBJ2-3; no firm D call. Per the germline V gene, CDR1 is SQVTM and CDR2 is ANQGSEA. The ends were cut back, 6 bases at V and 6 bases at J, with 13 bases in the middle. CDR3 size: 12 residues. The CDR3 nucleotides are TGCAGCGTAAAGAACCCCGGGGATACGCAGTATTTT. Protein sequence: CSVKNPGDTQYF.